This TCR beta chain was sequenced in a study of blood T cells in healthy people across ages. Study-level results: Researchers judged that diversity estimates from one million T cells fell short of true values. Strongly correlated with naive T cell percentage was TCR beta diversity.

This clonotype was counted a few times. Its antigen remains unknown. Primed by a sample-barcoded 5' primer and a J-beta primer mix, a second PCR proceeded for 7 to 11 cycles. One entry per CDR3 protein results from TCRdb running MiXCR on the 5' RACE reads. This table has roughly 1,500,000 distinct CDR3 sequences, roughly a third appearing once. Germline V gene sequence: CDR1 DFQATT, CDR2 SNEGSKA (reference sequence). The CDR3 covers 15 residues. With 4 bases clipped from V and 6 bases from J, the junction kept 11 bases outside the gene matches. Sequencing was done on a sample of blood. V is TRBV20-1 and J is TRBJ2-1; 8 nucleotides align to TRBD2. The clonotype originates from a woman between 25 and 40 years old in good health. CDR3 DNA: TGCAGTGCTACCCCTAGCGGGCCCGGTGCCAATGAGCAGTTCTTC. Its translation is CSATPSGPGANEQFF.